This TCR beta chain originates from a study of shared clonotypes between healthy human individuals. CDR3 length equals 16 residues. Trimming pared 2 bases from V and 4 bases from J, leaving 18 bases between. CDR1 and CDR2 (germline): MDHEN, SYDVKM. Findings of the study overall: It was expected that sequencing depth would affect clonotype sharing among donors.

The study ran the assay at deep level. Unsorted PBMCs provided DNA that was sequenced on ten immunoSEQ deep assay plates. Repertoires were generated with immunoSEQ multiplex PCR, while TCRdb's copy carries only in-frame clones and drops some. This sample has approximately 500,000 clones; 65% to 85% occur once, and the top ten carry 9.5% to 15%. Concerning this clone itself: Its specificity is not known.

Sequencing was carried out using PBMCs. The receptor was isolated from a woman aged 35 to 49 in good health. Some clones in this sample may be carry-over from other donors' samples. The chain recombines TRBV28 with TRBJ2-7; either TRBD1 or TRBD2 may supply D (5 bases each). CDR3 nucleotide sequence: TGTGCCAGCAGTTTAAGGTTAGGGACCCCGACTTACGAGCAGTACTTC. It codes for CASSLRLGTPTYEQYF.